The rows below give T cell receptor beta chains drawn from one sample of a study of blood T cell repertoires in COVID-19. Sequenced by immunoSEQ multiplex PCR; TCRdb stores in-frame clones only, minus some. The sample lists about 74,000 clones; around 75% were seen once. The sample comprised peripheral blood. The receptors shown here come from a man between 70 and 80 years old with acute or convalescent COVID-19. Each CDR3 is given without its conserved first and last residue. The order of the fields is J gene, V gene, CDR3 protein.

TRBJ2-3 | TRBV7-2 | ASSLGGRTTDTQY
TRBJ1-4 | TRBV6-6 | ASRPPGGNEELF
TRBJ1-2 | TRBV7-2 | ASTLQGQGYGYT
TRBJ2-1 | TRBV11-3 | ASSLGASLDNEQF
TRBJ1-5 | TRBV5-1 | ASSLTGASNQPQH
TRBJ2-2 | TRBV27 | ASSPRTGVGELF
TRBJ2-1 | TRBV27 | ASSLTSGIYNEQF
TRBJ2-1 | TRBV2 | ASNIPGRPGDNEQF
TRBJ1-5 | TRBV7-2 | ASSFGQGYNQPQH
TRBJ2-7 | TRBV27 | ASSLSPGLAFPHEQY
TRBJ2-1 | TRBV27 | ASFVAGGREQF
TRBJ2-7 | TRBV28 | ASSPASSGIRREQY
TRBJ2-2 | TRBV7-3 | ASSTGTSGNGELF
TRBJ1-2 | TRBV6-2/TRBV6-3 | ASSDRNYVYT
TRBJ1-3 | TRBV2 | ARDWGNTIY
TRBJ1-2 | TRBV11-2 | ASSSTAYGYT
TRBJ2-1 | TRBV6-6 | ASSRGQGVERNEQF
TRBJ2-2 | TRBV13 | ASSRGLGARDTGELF
TRBJ2-5 | TRBV10-3 | AIRAGTGGAETQY
TRBJ2-1 | TRBV28 | ASSPHPSGRAVEQF
TRBJ2-2 | TRBV7-9 | ASSSRGGGELF
TRBJ2-3 | TRBV7-9 | ASSLLLTDTQY
TRBJ1-5 | TRBV19 | ASRGGRGQYQPQH
TRBJ1-1 | TRBV7-2 | ASSRPGGTEAF
TRBJ2-7 | TRBV9 | ASSEGLAGEYEQY
TRBJ1-1 | TRBV18 | ASSRGTVNTEAF
TRBJ2-7 | TRBV13 | ASSLGTGASEQY
TRBJ2-3 | TRBV6-1 | ASSEGGTSGRGGDTQY
TRBJ1-2 | TRBV9 | ASSEGMGLNYGYT
TRBJ1-2 | TRBV7-9 | ASSLGVGGYGYT
TRBJ2-5 | TRBV27 | ASSSGVSAKTQY
TRBJ2-7 | TRBV11-2 | ASSFTQDGTGGYEQY
TRBJ2-7 | TRBV27 | ASSPGQFLGEQY
TRBJ2-7 | TRBV6-5 | ASSFGTSTEQY
TRBJ2-7 | TRBV7-9 | ASSLSGWASYEQY
TRBJ2-2 | TRBV19 | ASSMAGRDGELF
TRBJ2-1 | TRBV19 | ASSPRGLSGDYNEQF
TRBJ2-7 | TRBV14 | ASSPGTYEQY
TRBJ2-3 | TRBV7-6 | ASSFRDRGVTDTQY
TRBJ1-4 | TRBV7-9 | ASSFREGLEKLF
TRBJ1-1 | TRBV29-1 | SVLGQGGNTEAF
TRBJ1-1 | TRBV7-3 | ASSSDTNTEAF
TRBJ2-1 | TRBV9 | ASSHSGTSNYNEQF
TRBJ2-3 | TRBV28 | RTSGYALSTDTQY
TRBJ1-2 | TRBV28 | ASRTTAGQLGYT
TRBJ2-2 | TRBV11-2 | ASSSANTGELF